These 7 T cell receptor beta chains were sequenced from one sample in a study of blood T cell repertoires in COVID-19. The assay was immunoSEQ multiplex PCR, and TCRdb's table has in-frame clones only and misses some. This table holds some 170,000 clones, roughly 82% found once. The material sequenced was peripheral blood. The receptors originated from a woman in her 70s with acute or convalescent COVID-19.

The V call is TRBV19, the J call TRBJ1-6; 8 bases are a match to TRBD1. Losses at the gene ends were 5 bases for V and 10 bases for J; bases not matched to a gene: 7. This CDR3 contains 14 residues. The V gene's germline CDR1 is LNHDA and CDR2 SQIVND (reference sequence). CDR3 loop: CASSSTTGESPLHF. CDR3 sequence (DNA): TGTGCCAGTAGTTCCACGACAGGGGAATCACCCCTCCACTTT.

The V call is TRBV3-1 (or the pseudogene TRBV3-2), the J call TRBJ1-1; 9 nucleotides match TRBD1. The CDR3 consists of 16 residues. V lost 1 base, J lost 3 bases, and 6 bases stayed unmatched. Germline CDR1 is LGHDT and CDR2 is YNNKEL (reference sequence). This CDR3 is CASSQAVTGGYTEAFF. CDR3 DNA sequence: TGTGCCAGCAGCCAAGCAGTGACAGGGGGATACACTGAAGCTTTCTTT.

A single count supports this clone. The chain has TRBV3-1 (or the pseudogene TRBV3-2) and TRBJ2-1; possible D gene TRBD1, 5 bases. Germline values: CDR1 LGHDT, CDR2 YNNKEL (reference sequence). The CDR3 has 17 amino acids. Trimming removed 0 bases at V and 4 bases at J, with 16 bases between. The CDR3 nucleotides are TGTGCCAGCAGCCAAGACAGGGTGTCACCCCTTTACAATGAGCAGTTCTTC. As protein: CASSQDRVSPLYNEQFF.

The chain recombines TRBV9 with TRBJ2-3; TRBD2 matches at 9 bases. The CDR3 has 15 residues. CDR1 and CDR2 (germline): SGDLS, YYNGEE. Unmatched junction bases numbered 2, after V lost 2 bases and J lost 1 base. The CDR3 bases are TGTGCCAGCAGCGTTGCTAGCGGGGGCACAGATACGCAGTATTTT. Protein: CASSVASGGTDTQYF.

The chain joins TRBV3-1 (or the pseudogene TRBV3-2) to TRBJ2-1; 7 nucleotides match TRBD1. From germline, CDR1 is LGHDT and CDR2 YNNKEL (reference sequence). This CDR3 has 16 amino acids. Trimming took 1 base from V and 6 from J; bases not matched to a gene: 9. CDR3 nucleotide sequence: TGTGCCAGCAGCCAAGGCACAGGGGCAAAAGCCAATGAGCAGTTCTTC. Protein: CASSQGTGAKANEQFF.

This chain connects TRBV9 to TRBJ1-6; TRBD1 matches at 8 bases. The junction had 3 bases not matched to a gene; V was cut back by 3 bases and J by 4 bases. CDR1 SGDLS and CDR2 YYNGEE come from the germline V gene. This CDR3 is 15 amino acids long. The CDR3: CASSARQGYNSPLHF. The DNA of the CDR3 is TGTGCCAGCAGCGCCCGACAGGGGTATAATTCACCCCTCCACTTT.

This clone occurred once. The rearrangement links TRBV3-1 (or the pseudogene TRBV3-2) to TRBJ2-1; tentatively, D is TRBD1 (7 bases). The V and J ends lost 2 bases and 6 bases respectively, with 20 bases between them. From germline, CDR1 is LGHDT and CDR2 YNNKEL (reference sequence). This CDR3 spans 17 amino acids. The CDR3 nucleotides are TGTGCCAGCAGCCAAAAGCCTCGCGGGACAGCCTTCAATGAGCAGTTCTTC. It yields the protein CASSQKPRGTAFNEQFF.